The 14 T cell receptor beta chains listed next were all sequenced from one sample in a study of blood T cell repertoires in COVID-19. Produced via immunoSEQ multiplex PCR; TCRdb's table is partial and in-frame only. The sample carries some 200,000 clones, around four fifths recorded once. Material for sequencing was peripheral blood. These TCRs come from a man in his 60s with COVID-19, enrolled during active disease.

This clone has a single count. The V gene is TRBV18, the J gene TRBJ1-1; D call uncertain. V was shortened by 2 bases and J by 7 bases, with 8 bases between the two germline ends. There are 12 residues in the CDR3. Germline assignment: CDR1 KGHSH and CDR2 LQKENI. This chain's CDR3 is CASSPSQNEAFF. CDR3 DNA sequence: TGTGCCAGCTCACCATCACAAAATGAAGCTTTCTTT. The whole variable domain, filled in from reference TRBV18 and TRBJ1-1, reads NAGVMQNPRHLVRRRGQEARLRCSPMKGHSHVYWYRQLPEEGLKFMVYLQKENIIDESGMPKERFSAEFPKEGPSILRIQQVVRGDSAAYFCASSPSQNEAFFGQGTRLTVV.

V usage is TRBV19 and J usage is TRBJ2-7; D perhaps matches TRBD2 (6 bases). V dropped 5 bases and J dropped 4 bases, with 12 bases sitting between them. The germline V gene encodes CDR1 LNHDA and CDR2 SQIVND (reference sequence). This CDR3 region has 13 residues. CDR3 sequence reads: CASSPRAGYEQYF. Here the CDR3 DNA reads TGTGCCAGTAGTCCCAGGGCGGGGTACGAGCAGTACTTC.

The chain employs TRBV29-1 and TRBJ2-4, with 7 bases fitting TRBD1. Germline CDR1 and CDR2: SQVTM and ANQGSEA. The trim removed 5 bases at V and 6 bases at J, leaving 4 bases unmatched. This CDR3 is built from 12 residues. CDR3 DNA: TGCAGCGTTCGAGGACAGGCAAACATTCAGTACTTC. Translation: CSVRGQANIQYF. Full variable domain (rest looked up from reference TRBV29-1 and TRBJ2-4): SAVISQKPSRDICQRGTSLTIQCQVDSQVTMMFWYRQQPGQSLTLIATANQGSEATYESGFVIDKFPISRPNLTFSTLTVSNMSPEDSSIYLCSVRGQANIQYFGAGTRLSVL.

This clone turned up a few times. CDR3 protein: CASSYSGTATINSPLHF. CDR3 nucleotide sequence: TGTGCCAGCAGTTACTCGGGGACAGCGACTATTAATTCACCCCTCCACTTT. The chain combines TRBV6-2 or TRBV6-3 with TRBJ1-6; 7 bases map to TRBD1. Germline assignment: CDR1 MNHEY and CDR2 SVGEGT. The CDR3 loop spans 17 amino acids. V shed 0 bases, J shed 6 bases, and the junction held 8 bases outside the gene matches.

The rearrangement links TRBV28 to TRBJ1-2; 9 bases agree with TRBD1. Germline values: CDR1 MDHEN, CDR2 SYDVKM. Losses at the gene ends were 7 bases for V and 7 bases for J; bases not matched to a gene: 10. This CDR3 contains 14 residues. The CDR3 loop is CASTTQGAGFGYTF. The DNA of the CDR3 is TGTGCCAGCACCACACAGGGGGCAGGGTTTGGCTACACCTTC.

The V call is TRBV5-6, the J call TRBJ1-6; D is unclear. Trimming pared 4 bases from V and 9 bases from J, leaving 14 bases between. The germline V gene has CDR1 SGHDT and CDR2 YYEEEE. CDR3 size: 14 residues. The CDR3 region is CASSLGSGGSPLHF. As DNA, the CDR3 is TGTGCCAGCAGCCTCGGTTCGGGAGGTTCACCCCTCCACTTT.

The V gene is TRBV28, the J gene TRBJ1-6, with a tentative D call TRBD1 (6 bases). V shed 5 bases and J shed 3 bases, with 17 bases lying between them. Germline lookup yields CDR1 MDHEN and CDR2 SYDVKM. The CDR3 loop spans 17 amino acids. CDR3 sequence reads: CASSNSLQGYYNSPLHF. In nucleotides, the CDR3 is TGTGCCAGCAGTAACTCCCTACAGGGCTACTATAATTCACCCCTCCACTTT.

This clone was detected only once. The genes are TRBV5-1 and TRBJ1-1; D gene uncertain. V lost 0 bases and J 2 bases, leaving 8 bases between the germline ends. The CDR3 loop spans 14 amino acids. Germline V gene lookup returns CDR1 SGHRS and CDR2 YFSETQ. CDR3 bases: TGCGCCAGCAGCTTGGAATGGAGTAACACTGAAGCTTTCTTT. Protein product: CASSLEWSNTEAFF. The full variable domain, rest sourced from reference TRBV5-1 and TRBJ1-1, is KAGVTQTPRYLIKTRGQQVTLSCSPISGHRSVSWYQQTPGQGLQFLFEYFSETQRNKGNFPGRFSGRQFSNSRSEMNVSTLELGDSALYLCASSLEWSNTEAFFGQGTRLTVV.

This chain connects TRBV5-8 to TRBJ2-7; 9 bases match TRBD2. The junction had 1 base not matched to a gene; V was cut back by 0 bases and J by 3 bases. Looked up from germline, CDR1 is SGHTS and CDR2 is YDEGEE. The length of the CDR3 is 14 residues. In DNA form, the CDR3 reads TGTGCCAGCAGCTTGGTAGCGGGAGTCTACGAGCAGTACTTC. It codes for CASSLVAGVYEQYF.

This clone was seen just once. V and J are TRBV5-4 and TRBJ2-6; 8 nucleotides align to TRBD1. The CDR3 is 17 residues long. Germline trimming cut 3 bases from V and 0 bases from J; bases unmatched to any gene: 5. CDR1 and CDR2 (germline): SGHNT, YYREEE (reference sequence). The CDR3 region has the DNA TGTGCCAGCAGCTGGACAGGGCTCTCCTCTGGGGCCAACGTCCTGACTTTC. Encoded protein: CASSWTGLSSGANVLTF.

This CDR3 is CASSLEGGDTEAFF. The CDR3 DNA sequence: TGTGCCAGCAGCTTGGAAGGGGGCGACACTGAAGCTTTCTTT. This chain uses TRBV5-4 with TRBJ1-1; 7 bases match TRBD1. After removal of 0 bases from V and 3 bases from J, the junction contained 2 bases not matched to a gene. This CDR3 comprises 14 residues. In germline, CDR1 is SGHNT, CDR2 YYREEE (reference sequence).

The chain is built from TRBV30 and TRBJ1-5; tentative D call: TRBD1 (5 bases). This CDR3 is 13 amino acids long. V was clipped by 3 bases and J by 4 bases, with 10 bases between them. The germline gives CDR1 GTSNPN, CDR2 SVGIG (reference sequence). The chain's CDR3 is CAWSRVGNQPQHF. DNA of the CDR3: TGTGCCTGGAGCAGGGTTGGGAATCAGCCCCAGCATTTT.

The chain uses TRBV19 and TRBJ1-1, with unresolved D. V was cut by 9 bases and J by 0 bases, with 14 bases left in between. The germline gives CDR1 LNHDA, CDR2 SQIVND (reference sequence). The CDR3 contains 14 residues. For the CDR3, the DNA is TGTGCCAGCAGATGGAGGTTCATGAACACTGAAGCTTTCTTT. Translation: CASRWRFMNTEAFF. Combining the CDR3 with reference TRBV19 and TRBJ1-1 gives the whole variable domain DGGITQSPKYLFRKEGQNVTLSCEQNLNHDAMYWYRQDPGQGLRLIYYSQIVNDFQKGDIAEGYSVSREKKESFPLTVTSAQKNPTAFYLCASRWRFMNTEAFFGQGTRLTVV.

This clone was counted only a few times. The rearrangement links TRBV7-2 to TRBJ2-2, with 9 bases identical to TRBD1. Germline-derived CDR1 and CDR2 are SGHTA and FQGNSA. The J segment lost 4 bases and the V segment lost 5 bases, leaving 5 bases of the junction unmatched. The CDR3 consists of 15 residues. CDR3 protein: CASSIQGALTGELFF. The CDR3 bases are TGTGCCAGCAGCATACAGGGGGCACTCACCGGGGAGCTGTTTTTT. Using reference TRBV7-2 and TRBJ2-2 for the parts outside the CDR3, the full variable domain is GAGVSQSPSNKVTEKGKDVELRCDPISGHTALYWYRQSLGQGLEFLIYFQGNSAPDKSGLPSDRFSAERTGGSVSTLTIQRTQQEDSAVYLCASSIQGALTGELFFGEGSRLTVL.